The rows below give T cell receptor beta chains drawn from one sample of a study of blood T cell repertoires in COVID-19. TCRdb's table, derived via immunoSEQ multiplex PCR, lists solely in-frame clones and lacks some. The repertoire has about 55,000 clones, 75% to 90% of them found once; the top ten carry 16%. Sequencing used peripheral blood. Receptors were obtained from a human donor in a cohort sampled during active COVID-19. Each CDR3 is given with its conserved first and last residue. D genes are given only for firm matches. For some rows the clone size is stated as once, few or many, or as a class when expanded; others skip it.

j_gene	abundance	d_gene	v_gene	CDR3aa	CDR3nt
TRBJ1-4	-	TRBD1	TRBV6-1	CASSELQGTEKLFF	TGTGCCAGCAGTGAACTACAGGGGACTGAAAAACTGTTTTTT
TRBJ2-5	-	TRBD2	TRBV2	CASSVLAGGGETQYF	TGTGCCAGCAGTGTTTTAGCGGGGGGGGGAGAGACCCAGTACTTC
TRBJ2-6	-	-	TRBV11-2	CASSFPGTGANVLTF	TGTGCCAGCAGCTTCCCCGGGACTGGGGCCAACGTCCTGACTTTC
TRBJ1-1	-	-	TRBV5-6	CASSLERGWNTEAFF	TGTGCCAGCAGCTTGGAAAGGGGATGGAACACTGAAGCTTTCTTT
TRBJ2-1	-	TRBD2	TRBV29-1	CSVDGLAGGPRGEQFF	TGCAGCGTTGATGGACTAGCGGGAGGGCCAAGGGGTGAGCAGTTCTTC
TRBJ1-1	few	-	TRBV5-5	CASSLVGRATEAFF	TGTGCCAGCAGCTTGGTAGGCAGGGCTACTGAAGCTTTCTTT
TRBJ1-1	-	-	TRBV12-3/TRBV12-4	CASSFSVVTEAFF	TGTGCCAGCAGTTTTTCGGTCGTAACTGAAGCTTTCTTT
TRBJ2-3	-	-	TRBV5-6	CASSEPGTTPTDTQYF	TGTGCCAGCAGTGAGCCGGGAACCACCCCCACAGATACGCAGTATTTT
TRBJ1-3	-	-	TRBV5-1	CASSLAGAGGNTIYF	TGCGCCAGCAGCTTAGCTGGGGCTGGTGGAAACACCATATATTTT
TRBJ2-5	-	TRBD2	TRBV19	CASSPRGEETQYF	TGTGCCAGTAGTCCCCGGGGGGAAGAGACCCAGTACTTC
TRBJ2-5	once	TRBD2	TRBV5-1	CASSLGDSGGQETQYF	TGCGCCAGCAGCTTGGGAGATTCGGGGGGACAAGAGACCCAGTACTTC
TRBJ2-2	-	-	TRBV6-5	CASSRDRMTGELFF	TGTGCCAGCAGTCGAGACAGGATGACCGGGGAGCTGTTTTTT
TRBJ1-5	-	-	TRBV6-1	CASSEAEAARRSNQPQHF	TGTGCCAGCAGTGAAGCAGAGGCGGCCCGGCGGAGCAATCAGCCCCAGCATTTT
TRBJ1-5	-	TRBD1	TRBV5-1	CASSRDRNQPQHF	TGCGCCAGCAGTCGGGACAGAAATCAGCCCCAGCATTTT
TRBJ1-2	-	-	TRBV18	CASSPEGRNGYTF	TGTGCCAGCTCACCGGAGGGGAGGAATGGCTACACCTTC
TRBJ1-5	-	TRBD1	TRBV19	CASSLPAGGGSNQPQHF	TGTGCCAGTAGTCTCCCGGCAGGGGGCGGGAGCAATCAGCCCCAGCATTTT
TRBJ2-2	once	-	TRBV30	CAWRRRGRIEVWTGELFF	TGTGCCTGGAGAAGGAGGGGGCGAATTGAGGTGTGGACCGGGGAGCTGTTTTTT
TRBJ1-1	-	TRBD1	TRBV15	CATSRPRGQDDTEAFF	TGTGCCACCAGCAGACCCCGGGGACAGGACGACACTGAAGCTTTCTTT
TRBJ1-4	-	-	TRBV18	CASSATGANEKLFF	TGTGCCAGCTCAGCGACAGGAGCTAATGAAAAACTGTTTTTT
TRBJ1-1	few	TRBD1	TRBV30	CAWSVQSTGARTAGAFF	TGTGCCTGGAGTGTCCAATCGACAGGGGCGAGGACCGCGGGGGCTTTCTTT
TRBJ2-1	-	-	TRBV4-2	CASSQPQGLNEQFF	TGTGCCAGCAGCCAACCACAGGGTTTGAATGAGCAGTTCTTC